This T cell receptor beta chain was profiled in a study of blood T cell repertoires in COVID-19. The overall study: The analysed material was cDNA or gDNA that came from T cells, B-cell-depleted T cells, or PBMCs.

This clone was observed once. Source study methods: Reference gene primer amplification yielded estimated nucleated cell counts. Clones were sequenced by immunoSEQ multiplex PCR, and TCRdb holds only the in-frame ones, with some missing. V, J and clone size reflect that table, while D and trimming were determined from the DNA. The sample includes 65,000 to 90,000 clones, roughly 89% of them seen just once. Germline V gene lookup returns CDR1 SEHNR and CDR2 FQNEAQ (reference sequence). Germline trimming cut 5 bases from V and 6 bases from J; bases unmatched to any gene: 6. CDR3 length equals 14 residues.

J is TRBJ1-4 and V is TRBV7-9, with 7 bases matching TRBD1. What was sequenced was peripheral blood. This clonotype originated in a man older than 75 with acute or convalescent COVID-19. CDR3 nucleotides: TGTGCCAGCAGCGACAGGGTCCGGGATGAAAAACTGTTTTTT. The encoded protein is CASSDRVRDEKLFF.